The rows below give T cell receptor beta chains drawn from one sample of a study of early T cells in non-severe SARS-CoV-2 infection. MiXCR was run by TCRdb on the 5' RACE reads, yielding one entry per CDR3 protein. The table has under 85,000 distinct CDR3 sequences, 13% seen once. The sequenced sample was whole blood. Receptor source: an adult who was a healthcare worker with PCR-confirmed SARS-CoV-2 infection or an uninfected control (not recorded which). Each CDR3 is given with its conserved first and last residue. The D gene is left open where the match is weak. The listing skips clone size in some rows; elsewhere it reads once, few, many or a size class.

>NA|20|many|TRBV6-1|TRBJ1-6
TGTGCCAGCAGTGCTGCGTTTCGGGAGTCTCCAATCCCACAGAATAAACCCCTCCACTTT
CASSAAFRESPIPQNKPLHF
>TRBD1|17|many|TRBV7-9|TRBJ2-7
TGTGCCAGCAGCTCCTGGGGCCAGGGGGCTCGGTCCTACGAGCAGTACTTC
CASSSWGQGARSYEQYF
>TRBD2|13|NA|TRBV10-3|TRBJ2-7
TGTGCCATCAGTGCCGGGACTACCTTGGAGCAGTACTTC
CAISAGTTLEQYF
>NA|18|few|TRBV15|TRBJ2-7
TGTGCCACCAGCAGACGAGACAGGTTATGGAATTTCTCCTACGAGCAGTACTTC
CATSRRDRLWNFSYEQYF
>NA|15|many|TRBV5-1|TRBJ2-5
TGCGCCAGCAGCTTGGGCGGGACAGTACAAGAGACCCAGTACTTC
CASSLGGTVQETQYF
>NA|12|many|TRBV20-1|TRBJ2-5
TGCAGTGCCAGCGAGGTACAAGAGACCCAGTACTTC
CSASEVQETQYF
>TRBD2|15|NA|TRBV9|TRBJ2-7
TGTGCCAGCAGCGTAGGTGGGAGGGCCTCGTACGAGCAGTACTTC
CASSVGGRASYEQYF
>NA|13|many|TRBV2|TRBJ2-1
TGTGCCAGCAGTTTACTAATGGGCGGTGAGCAGTTCTTC
CASSLLMGGEQFF
>TRBD1|15|few|TRBV3-1|TRBJ2-5
TGTGCCAGCAGCTCCTGGACAGGGGGCCAAGAGACCCAGTACTTC
CASSSWTGGQETQYF
>NA|14|few|TRBV7-2|TRBJ2-7
TGTGCCAGCAGGACGACGACGGATACCTACGAGCAGTACTTC
CASRTTTDTYEQYF
>NA|13|NA|TRBV12-3/TRBV12-4|TRBJ2-3
TGTGCCAGCAGTTGGGGACGAACAGATACGCAGTATTTT
CASSWGRTDTQYF
>NA|14|many|TRBV12-3/TRBV12-4|TRBJ1-5
TGTGCCAGCAGCTTCGACGGGAGCAATCAGCCCCAGCATTTT
CASSFDGSNQPQHF
>NA|14|few|TRBV11-3|TRBJ2-4
TGTGCCAGCAGCCAGGGACCACTCAGGGACATTCAGTACTTC
CASSQGPLRDIQYF
>NA|16|once|TRBV21-1|TRBJ2-1
TGTGCCAGCAGCAAAGAGGGGGGGCGTTCCTACAATGAGCAGTTCTTC
CASSKEGGRSYNEQFF
>NA|15|NA|TRBV19|TRBJ1-5
TGTGCCAGTAGTATTCAGGGCACCACCAATCAGCCCCAGCATTTT
CASSIQGTTNQPQHF
>NA|13|few|TRBV7-7|TRBJ2-2
TGTGCCAGCAGCCTAACCGTAATCGGGGAGCTGTTTTTT
CASSLTVIGELFF
>NA|16|NA|TRBV28|TRBJ2-3
TGTGCCAGCAGTTCCCAAGGGCGGGGGCGCACAGATACGCAGTATTTT
CASSSQGRGRTDTQYF
>TRBD2|17|NA|TRBV12-3/TRBV12-4|TRBJ2-6
TGTGCCAGCACCAAAGGGACTAGCGGAGGAGGGGCCAACGTCCTGACTTTC
CASTKGTSGGGANVLTF
>NA|15|many|TRBV27|TRBJ2-3
TGTGCCAGCAGCGTAAGGCTTACTAGCACAGATACGCAGTATTTT
CASSVRLTSTDTQYF
>NA|14|NA|TRBV28|TRBJ1-3
TGTGCCAGCCGCAGGGCGAGCTCTGGAAACACCATATATTTT
CASRRASSGNTIYF
>NA|16|NA|TRBV25-1|TRBJ1-4
TGTGCCAGCAGCGCCGACGAATCGGCGCCCTTTGAAAAACTGTTTTTT
CASSADESAPFEKLFF
>NA|17|NA|TRBV9|TRBJ1-3
TGTGCCAGCAGCAAGCGACCAGGACAGCGCTCTGGAAACACCATATATTTT
CASSKRPGQRSGNTIYF
>NA|14|NA|TRBV20-1|TRBJ2-7
TGCAGTGCTAGAAACCCGGGCAGGGTCCCCGAGCAGTACTTC
CSARNPGRVPEQYF
>NA|12|few|TRBV6-1|TRBJ1-6
TGTGCCAGCAGTGCCCGGGTCCTACCCCTCCACTTT
CASSARVLPLHF
>TRBD1|14|few|TRBV20-1|TRBJ2-3
TGCAGTGCTAGAGACGGCCACAGGGGGGATACGCAGTATTTT
CSARDGHRGDTQYF
>NA|13|few|TRBV5-1|TRBJ1-1
TGCGCCAGCAGCTTGGGACAGCTTGCTGAAGCTTTCTTT
CASSLGQLAEAFF
>NA|16|many|TRBV4-1|TRBJ2-5
TGCGCCAGCAGCCAAGGGTTGGGTCGCGGTGCAGAGACCCAGTACTTC
CASSQGLGRGAETQYF
>NA|14|NA|TRBV7-9|TRBJ1-3
TGTGCCAGCACCCAGGGAGGGTCTGGAAACACCATATATTTT
CASTQGGSGNTIYF
>TRBD1|15|few|TRBV18|TRBJ2-2
TGTGCCAGCTCACCTTCCGGGACAGGTCTCGGGGAGCTGTTTTTT
CASSPSGTGLGELFF
>TRBD1|14|NA|TRBV12-3/TRBV12-4|TRBJ2-3
TGTGCCAGCACCCTGGGACAGATCACAGATACGCAGTATTTT
CASTLGQITDTQYF
>TRBD1|16|many|TRBV20-1|TRBJ1-1
TGCAGTGCTACTAAACCAGGGGGTCTCATGAACACTGAAGCTTTCTTT
CSATKPGGLMNTEAFF
>NA|15|many|TRBV6-6|TRBJ2-7
TGTGCCAGCAGTTCCCCGACTTCCAGCTCCTACGAGCAGTACTTC
CASSSPTSSSYEQYF
>NA|14|few|TRBV12-3/TRBV12-4|TRBJ1-2
TGTGCCAGCAGTTTTCGGACAGCCAAGTATGGCTACACCTTC
CASSFRTAKYGYTF
>TRBD2|17|NA|TRBV20-1|TRBJ2-3
TGCAGTGCTAGAGATTATCAACTAGCGGGGGGCACAGATACGCAGTATTTT
CSARDYQLAGGTDTQYF
>NA|15|NA|TRBV7-8|TRBJ2-7
TGTGCCAGCAGCTCCCGGGGAGGGGACATCGGGGAGCAGTACTTC
CASSSRGGDIGEQYF
>NA|14|many|TRBV9|TRBJ2-7
TGTGCCAGCAGCGTAGCTGTACAGCCCTACGAGCAGTACTTC
CASSVAVQPYEQYF
>NA|15|NA|TRBV19|TRBJ2-7
TGTGCCAGTAGTTCCCGGGGTAGCGCCGGGCTCGAGCAGTACTTC
CASSSRGSAGLEQYF
>NA|13|NA|TRBV6-1|TRBJ2-5
TGTGCCAGAGGGAGGTGGACCCAAGAGACCCAGTACTTC
CARGRWTQETQYF
>NA|13|NA|TRBV30|TRBJ1-6
TGTGCCTGGAGCCGGGTTAATAATTCACCCCTCCACTTT
CAWSRVNNSPLHF
>NA|12|many|TRBV20-1|TRBJ2-7
TGCAGTGCTAGGACTGGCTACTACGAGCAGTACTTC
CSARTGYYEQYF
>NA|13|few|TRBV2|TRBJ2-1
TGTGCCAGCAAGAAGGAGGGCTACAATGAGCAGTTCTTC
CASKKEGYNEQFF
>TRBD2|15|few|TRBV10-3|TRBJ2-3
TGTGCCATCAGTGAGATGGCGGGGGGAGTAGATACGCAGTATTTT
CAISEMAGGVDTQYF
>NA|14|many|TRBV9|TRBJ1-1
TGTGCCAGCAGCGTAGGACCGACGAACACTGAAGCTTTCTTT
CASSVGPTNTEAFF
>NA|15|many|TRBV12-3/TRBV12-4|TRBJ1-1
TGTGCCAGCACTAAAAGGGCTGACGCAAGGACTGAAGCTTTCTTT
CASTKRADARTEAFF
>NA|13|NA|TRBV7-9|TRBJ1-1
TGTGCCAGCAGCTTTAGTCCGGACGGTGAAGCTTTCTTT
CASSFSPDGEAFF
>TRBD1|18|once|TRBV7-2|TRBJ2-3
TGTGCCAGCAGCTTCCCTAGGGGAGCAGGGGGCGGCACAGATACGCAGTATTTT
CASSFPRGAGGGTDTQYF
>TRBD1|13|NA|TRBV11-2|TRBJ2-7
TGTGCCAGCAGACAGGGGGTTCCCTACGAGCAGTACTTC
CASRQGVPYEQYF
>NA|14|NA|TRBV7-2|TRBJ2-7
TGTGCCAGCAGCTTAGACCCGGGCTCCTCTGAGCAGTACTTC
CASSLDPGSSEQYF
>TRBD1|14|NA|TRBV10-3|TRBJ2-7
TGTGCCATCAGTGGTCCAGGGGGATCCTACGAGCAGTACTTC
CAISGPGGSYEQYF
>TRBD2|17|NA|TRBV5-1|TRBJ2-1
TGCGCCAGCAGCTACCCGTGGCGCGGGAGGTTTTACAATGAGCAGTTCTTC
CASSYPWRGRFYNEQFF
>NA|16|many|TRBV14|TRBJ1-4
TGTGCCAGCAGCCAAGACAGTCTCACCGGGGGTGGAAAACTGTTTTTT
CASSQDSLTGGGKLFF
>NA|15|few|TRBV11-2|TRBJ2-1
TGTGCCAGCACCAAGAACCGGGACATCTACAATGAGCAGTTCTTC
CASTKNRDIYNEQFF
>NA|14|many|TRBV7-2|TRBJ2-2
TGTGCCAGCAGCTCTCGCCACGACACCGGGGAGCTGTTTTTT
CASSSRHDTGELFF
>NA|13|few|TRBV29-1|TRBJ2-5
TGCAGCGTTGACTACGGACAAACGGAGACCCAGTACTTC
CSVDYGQTETQYF
>NA|15|NA|TRBV29-1|TRBJ2-5
TGCAGCGCGTACCCGATCTGGACGGCCCAAGAGACCCAGTACTTC
CSAYPIWTAQETQYF
>TRBD1|14|many|TRBV12-3/TRBV12-4|TRBJ2-7
TGTGCCAGCAGTCGACAGGGAAAAGACTACGAGCAGTACTTC
CASSRQGKDYEQYF
>NA|13|few|TRBV28|TRBJ2-7
TGTGCCAGCAGTTCGGTCAGAGAATACGAGCAGTACTTC
CASSSVREYEQYF